A single sample gave rise to the 18 T cell receptor beta chains below, sequenced in a study of blood T cell repertoires in COVID-19. The data were produced by immunoSEQ multiplex PCR, yet TCRdb's version contains in-frame clones alone and is incomplete. The profile shows about 210,000 clones, 80% to 90% of them singletons. The source material was PBMCs or T cells enriched from blood (not recorded which). These receptors were obtained from a man aged 25-45 years in a cohort exposed to, infected with or recovered from COVID-19 (not recorded which).

The V and J genes are TRBV29-1 and TRBJ2-5, with 9 nucleotides matching TRBD2. Trimming cost V 5 bases and J 2 bases; bases outside gene matches: 6. CDR1 and CDR2 from the germline V gene are SQVTM and ANQGSEA. This CDR3 has 14 residues. CDR3 residues: CSVHVTSGQETQYF. CDR3 sequence (DNA): TGCAGCGTTCATGTGACTAGCGGACAAGAGACCCAGTACTTC. The full variable domain, completed using reference TRBV29-1 and TRBJ2-5, is SAVISQKPSRDICQRGTSLTIQCQVDSQVTMMFWYRQQPGQSLTLIATANQGSEATYESGFVIDKFPISRPNLTFSTLTVSNMSPEDSSIYLCSVHVTSGQETQYFGPGTRLLVL.

This rearrangement joins TRBV9 to TRBJ2-5, with 10 positions matching TRBD2. V lost 4 bases to trimming and J lost 5 bases; unmatched junction nucleotides: 14. The CDR3 consists of 17 residues. Germline CDR1 is SGDLS and CDR2 is YYNGEE. The CDR3 is CASSLVPSGSVTETQYF. Here the CDR3 DNA reads TGTGCCAGCAGCCTAGTGCCTAGCGGGAGTGTCACGGAGACCCAGTACTTC.

This chain joins TRBV25-1 and TRBJ2-1; 8 bases match TRBD2. The germline gives CDR1 MGHDK, CDR2 SYGVNS. CDR3 length: 15 amino acids. V shed 7 bases and J 6 bases; nucleotides not matched to a gene: 11. The CDR3 DNA is TGTGCCAGCATTTTTTCAGCGGGGGACCGCAATGAGCAGTTCTTC. Amino acid sequence: CASIFSAGDRNEQFF.

The chain joins TRBV7-9 to TRBJ1-4, with 8 bases lining up with TRBD1. The CDR3 consists of 13 residues. From germline, CDR1 is SEHNR and CDR2 FQNEAQ (reference sequence). The junction had 4 bases not matched to a gene; V was cut back by 5 bases and J by 8 bases. This CDR3 reads CASSTGQGEKLFF. The CDR3 coding sequence is TGTGCCAGCAGCACCGGACAGGGAGAAAAACTGTTTTTT. Looking up the rest from reference TRBV7-9 and TRBJ1-4 gives the full variable domain: DTGVSQNPRHKITKRGQNVTFRCDPISEHNRLYWYRQTLGQGPEFLTYFQNEAQLEKSRLLSDRFSAERPKGSFSTLEIQRTEQGDSAMYLCASSTGQGEKLFFGSGTQLSVL.

V usage is TRBV19 and J usage is TRBJ2-1; 12 bases line up with TRBD2. Unmatched junction bases numbered 9, after V lost 5 bases and J lost 4 bases. From germline, CDR1 is LNHDA and CDR2 SQIVND (reference sequence). This CDR3 is built from 17 residues. The CDR3 spells CASSGSSGRALYNEQFF. For the CDR3, the DNA is TGTGCCAGTAGTGGCTCTAGCGGGAGGGCCCTTTACAATGAGCAGTTCTTC.

CDR3 amino acids: CASSPGQGEAFF. In DNA, the CDR3 is TGCGCCAGCAGTCCCGGACAGGGGGAAGCTTTCTTT. The J gene is TRBJ1-1, the V gene TRBV23-1, with TRBD1 matching over 9 bases. TRBV23-1 is known as an ORF, though its function is uncertain. The CDR3 consists of 12 residues. V was clipped by 4 bases and J by 8 bases; unmatched bases: 2.

The chain has TRBV7-2 and TRBJ2-5; D uncertain. CDR3 length: 14 amino acids. Trimming stripped 1 base from V and 6 bases from J, with 12 bases between. Germline CDR1 and CDR2: SGHTA and FQGNSA. This chain's CDR3 is CASSLDPGSQTQYF. The CDR3 DNA reads TGTGCCAGCAGCTTAGATCCAGGATCCCAGACCCAGTACTTC.

V gene TRBV9 combines with J gene TRBJ1-3, with D maybe TRBD1 (5 bases). Trimming removed 4 bases from V and 4 bases from J, with 12 bases in between. Germline V gives CDR1 SGDLS, CDR2 YYNGEE. The CDR3 runs to 14 residues. Written as DNA, the CDR3 is TGTGCCAGCAGCCTGGGGCTGGGGGGAAACACCATATATTTT. Translation: CASSLGLGGNTIYF.

The rearrangement joins TRBV5-6 to TRBJ2-1, with 11 bases identical to TRBD2. The CDR3 has 17 amino acids. Germline values: CDR1 SGHDT, CDR2 YYEEEE. With 1 base clipped from V and 9 bases from J, the junction kept 12 bases outside the gene matches. For the CDR3, the DNA is TGTGCCAGCAGCTTGCCTTTTGGGTTAGCGGGAGGGCGTGAGCAGTTCTTC. Its protein product is CASSLPFGLAGGREQFF.

This chain uses TRBV5-1 with TRBJ2-3; possibly TRBD1 for D (5 bases). The germline V gene encodes CDR1 SGHRS and CDR2 YFSETQ. The length of the CDR3 is 17 residues. Trimming stripped 4 bases from V and 1 base from J, with 19 bases between. CDR3 DNA sequence: TGCGCCAGCAGCCCCCAAGGGCAGGGTGTCGGCACAGATACGCAGTATTTT. It is translated as CASSPQGQGVGTDTQYF.

The chain is built from TRBV27 and TRBJ1-1, with a tentative D call TRBD1 (6 bases). CDR1 and CDR2 (germline): MNHEY, SMNVEV (reference sequence). The ends were cut back, 2 bases at V and 3 bases at J, with 10 bases in the middle. This CDR3 is built from 14 residues. The CDR3 DNA sequence: TGTGCCAGCAGTTTAGCAGGGGTCGACACTGAAGCTTTCTTT. It encodes CASSLAGVDTEAFF.

CDR3 sequence reads: CASSRTISSSRGTDTQYF. In nucleotides, the CDR3 is TGTGCCAGCAGCCGGACTATTTCTTCGTCTAGGGGCACAGATACGCAGTATTTT. The rearrangement links TRBV5-8 to TRBJ2-3; D perhaps matches TRBD2 (6 bases). Germline CDR1 is SGHTS and CDR2 is YDEGEE. This CDR3 is 18 amino acids long. The ends were cut back, 4 bases at V and 1 base at J, with 22 bases in the middle.

The chain is built from TRBV7-6 and TRBJ2-3; D unresolved. Germline loops: CDR1 SGHVS, CDR2 FNYEAQ. The CDR3 totals 12 residues. V was shortened by 4 bases and J by 4 bases, with 6 bases between the two germline ends. CDR3 loop: CASSYMSDTQYF. CDR3 bases: TGTGCCAGCAGCTACATGTCAGATACGCAGTATTTT. Full variable domain (remainder filled in from reference TRBV7-6 and TRBJ2-3): GAGVSQSPRYKVTKRGQDVALRCDPISGHVSLYWYRQALGQGPEFLTYFNYEAQQDKSGLPNDRFSAERPEGSISTLTIQRTEQRDSAMYRCASSYMSDTQYFGPGTRLTVL.

V and J are TRBV7-2 and TRBJ2-7, with TRBD2 as a possible D gene (5 bases). V lost 4 bases, J lost 2 bases, and 15 bases lay in between. Germline loops: CDR1 SGHTA, CDR2 FQGNSA. The CDR3 is made up of 15 amino acids. The CDR3 region is CASSSSRLAPYEQYF. The DNA for the CDR3 is TGTGCCAGCAGCTCCTCCCGCCTAGCTCCCTACGAGCAGTACTTC. Together with reference TRBV7-2 and TRBJ2-7, the CDR3 gives the full variable domain: GAGVSQSPSNKVTEKGKDVELRCDPISGHTALYWYRQSLGQGLEFLIYFQGNSAPDKSGLPSDRFSAERTGGSVSTLTIQRTQQEDSAVYLCASSSSRLAPYEQYFGPGTRLTVT.

This clone was observed a few times. V is TRBV9 and J is TRBJ2-1, with TRBD2 identical over 10 bases. CDR3 length: 15 amino acids. Looked up from germline, CDR1 is SGDLS and CDR2 is YYNGEE. Germline trimming cut 4 bases from V and 4 bases from J; bases unmatched to any gene: 5. CDR3 in amino acids: CASSHDSGRYNEQFF. CDR3 DNA: TGTGCCAGCAGCCATGATAGCGGGAGGTACAATGAGCAGTTCTTC.

V and J are TRBV10-3 and TRBJ2-1; possible D gene TRBD2, 6 bases. The V gene's germline CDR1 is ENHRY and CDR2 SYGVKD. V was clipped by 6 bases and J by 3 bases, with 21 bases between them. The CDR3 runs to 17 residues. The CDR3 loop reads CAISAYETSYYYNEQFF. CDR3 bases: TGTGCCATCAGCGCCTATGAAACTAGCTACTACTACAATGAGCAGTTCTTC.

The chain joins TRBV28 to TRBJ2-2; no clear D. The CDR3 runs 15 residues. V was clipped by 7 bases and J by 0 bases, with 12 bases between them. The germline V gene encodes CDR1 MDHEN and CDR2 SYDVKM. For the CDR3, the DNA is TGTGCCAGCATCCGGCACGGGTCGAACACCGGGGAGCTGTTTTTT. Protein: CASIRHGSNTGELFF.

The V call is TRBV3-1 (or the pseudogene TRBV3-2), the J call TRBJ2-1; TRBD2 is a possible D gene (7 bases). Germline loops: CDR1 LGHDT, CDR2 YNNKEL (reference sequence). V lost 1 base to trimming and J lost 6 bases, with 19 bases between them. The CDR3 has 17 amino acids. The CDR3 loop is CASSQGLGLGGVNEQFF. The CDR3 nucleotides read TGTGCCAGCAGCCAAGGGCTTGGCCTAGGGGGGGTCAATGAGCAGTTCTTC.